Presented here are 21 T cell receptor beta chains from one specimen sequenced in a study of glioma-infiltrating T cells after dendritic cell vaccination. The protocol was immunoSEQ multiplex PCR, while the TCRdb copy is restricted to in-frame clones and leaves out a portion. The table records 45,000 to 60,000 clones, 70% to 85% of them present only once. The time point here: after dendritic cell vaccination, including at tumor progression/relapse. The specimen was blood, collected after dendritic cell vaccination. The receptors here all came from a human donor with glioblastoma.

The chain recombines TRBV18 with TRBJ2-5; 7 nucleotides agree with TRBD1. The germline CDR1 and CDR2 sequences are KGHSH and LQKENI. Unmatched junction bases numbered 9, after V lost 5 bases and J lost 0 bases. The CDR3 is 16 amino acids. The CDR3 protein is CASSVYRGPYQETQYF. The CDR3 DNA follows: TGTGCCAGCTCAGTTTACAGGGGCCCGTACCAAGAGACCCAGTACTTC.

V usage is TRBV2 and J usage is TRBJ1-1, with D possibly matching TRBD1 (5 bases). The CDR3 is 13 amino acids. Trimming pared 6 bases from V and 0 bases from J, leaving 8 bases between. CDR1 is SNHLY and CDR2 is FYNNEI in the germline V gene. The CDR3 bases are TGTGCCAGCAGAGGGGAAATGAACACTGAAGCTTTCTTT. It encodes CASRGEMNTEAFF.

This sequence joins TRBV7-2 and TRBJ1-2; D perhaps matches TRBD1 (5 bases). V dropped 6 bases and J dropped 6 bases, with 11 bases sitting between them. The CDR3 totals 12 residues. The germline CDR1 and CDR2 sequences are SGHTA and FQGNSA. Here the CDR3 DNA reads TGTGCCAGCAGGGGACTCGAGGATGGCTACACCTTC. It specifies CASRGLEDGYTF.

The chain recombines TRBV5-4 with TRBJ2-7, with 7 bases matching TRBD2. This CDR3 comprises 13 residues. Germline V gene data show CDR1 as SGHNT and CDR2 as YYREEE (reference sequence). Trimming at V came to 3 bases and at J to 5 bases, leaving 5 bases not matched to a gene. CDR3 DNA sequence: TGTGCCAGCAGCTGGGGGGGGTCGGACGAGCAGTACTTC. Translation: CASSWGGSDEQYF.

The chain links TRBV4-1 to TRBJ1-1; TRBD1 matches at 11 bases. Germline values: CDR1 MGHRA, CDR2 YSYEKL. V shed 4 bases, J shed 7 bases, and the junction held 11 bases outside the gene matches. The length of the CDR3 is 16 residues. CDR3 nucleotides: TGCGCCAGCAGCCCCCGATCCCTGGGGACAGGGGGTGAAGCTTTCTTT. Encoded protein: CASSPRSLGTGGEAFF.

The genes are TRBV30 and TRBJ2-1; a weak D match, TRBD2 (6 bases). Trimming removed 2 bases at V and 6 bases at J, with 20 bases between. The CDR3 sequence is 16 residues long. The V gene's germline CDR1 is GTSNPN and CDR2 SVGIG (reference sequence). In DNA form, the CDR3 reads TGTGCCTGGAGTCTCCCAGGCGGGGTTTCCGCCAATGAGCAGTTCTTC. It codes for CAWSLPGGVSANEQFF.

V gene TRBV7-8 combines with J gene TRBJ1-1; D remains ambiguous. V was shortened by 5 bases and J by 4 bases, with 14 bases between the two germline ends. CDR3 length: 14 residues. The V gene's germline CDR1 is SGHVS and CDR2 FQNEAQ. DNA of the CDR3: TGTGCCAGCAGCGTCAGGAGGCTGGGCACTGAAGCTTTCTTT. Residues: CASSVRRLGTEAFF.

The chain's CDR3 is CASSTGSDNSPLHF. CDR3 sequence (DNA): TGTGCCAGCAGCACAGGGTCAGATAATTCACCCCTCCACTTT. The chain employs TRBV7-2 and TRBJ1-6; TRBD1 is a possible D gene (6 bases). This CDR3 contains 14 residues. Germline CDR1 reads SGHTA; CDR2 reads FQGNSA. Trimming removed 5 bases at V and 5 bases at J, with 10 bases between.

This clone was found a few times. The CDR3 region is CASSLGPSGGNTDTQYF. CDR3 in DNA: TGCGCCAGCAGCTTGGGGCCCAGCGGGGGGAACACAGATACGCAGTATTTT. The chain combines TRBV5-1 with TRBJ2-3, with 9 nucleotides matching TRBD2. With V trimmed by 0 bases and J by 2 bases, 7 bases remained unmatched. This CDR3 has 17 amino acids. Germline V lookup: CDR1 SGHRS, CDR2 YFSETQ.

CDR3 in DNA: TGTGCCAGCAGTTACTCACTCGCGGCAGATACGCAGTATTTT. Its translation is CASSYSLAADTQYF. The genes are TRBV6-5 and TRBJ2-3; D call uncertain. The germline CDR1 and CDR2 sequences are MNHEY and SVGAGI. V was cut by 0 bases and J by 4 bases, with 8 bases left in between. The CDR3 loop spans 14 amino acids.

The chain joins TRBV4-2 to TRBJ2-2; a weak D match, TRBD1 (5 bases). The CDR3 runs to 17 residues. Trimming stripped 0 bases from V and 6 bases from J, with 17 bases between. Looked up from germline, CDR1 is LGHNA and CDR2 is YNFKEQ. Here the CDR3 DNA reads TGTGCCAGCAGCCAAGATTTGGTAGGGGCCGGGTCCGGGGAGCTGTTTTTT. It specifies CASSQDLVGAGSGELFF.

This chain connects TRBV19 to TRBJ1-1, with D tentatively TRBD1 (5 bases). There are 15 residues in the CDR3. The germline V and J ends were trimmed by 6 bases and 2 bases, with 16 bases remaining between them. The germline V gene has CDR1 LNHDA and CDR2 SQIVND (reference sequence). This CDR3 reads CASSRQLRLNTEAFF. Written as DNA, the CDR3 is TGTGCCAGTAGCCGACAGCTCCGATTAAACACTGAAGCTTTCTTT.

CDR3 in amino acids: CASSHWGDGQFF. The CDR3 bases are TGTGCCAGCAGCCATTGGGGGGATGGGCAGTTCTTC. The chain employs TRBV7-2 and TRBJ2-1, with a possible D match to TRBD2 (6 bases). There are 12 residues in the CDR3. V shed 5 bases and J shed 12 bases, with 14 bases lying between them. The germline gives CDR1 SGHTA, CDR2 FQGNSA.

The chain couples TRBV6-4 to TRBJ2-2; no reliable D call. The V gene's germline CDR1 is MRHNA and CDR2 SNTAGT. The length of the CDR3 is 14 residues. The V end was cut by 2 bases, the J end by 3 bases, with 7 bases between. CDR3 nucleotides: TGTGCCAGCAGTGACGAATTAGACACCGGGGAGCTGTTTTTT. It encodes CASSDELDTGELFF.

This clone was picked up one time. One junction end disagrees with the germline gene, perhaps due to a read error. The CDR3 DNA reads TGTGCTAGCAGCCCCATCCGTAGGGGGCCCGACTCCTACAATGAGCAGTTCTTC. It specifies CASSPIRRGPDSYNEQFF. The chain is built from TRBV7-7 and TRBJ2-1; 7 nucleotides align to TRBD1. The CDR3 has 18 residues. Germline V lookup: CDR1 SSHAT, CDR2 FNYEAQ (reference sequence).

V is TRBV7-2 and J is TRBJ1-2, with D uncertain. V dropped 1 base and J dropped 8 bases, with 11 bases sitting between them. The CDR3 runs 13 residues. Per the germline V gene, CDR1 is SGHTA and CDR2 is FQGNSA. This chain's CDR3 is CASSLEGGEGYTF. The CDR3 DNA reads TGTGCCAGCAGCTTAGAGGGAGGTGAGGGCTACACCTTC. The variable domain in full, with the rest retrieved from reference TRBV7-2 and TRBJ1-2, is GAGVSQSPSNKVTEKGKDVELRCDPISGHTALYWYRQSLGQGLEFLIYFQGNSAPDKSGLPSDRFSAERTGGSVSTLTIQRTQQEDSAVYLCASSLEGGEGYTFGSGTRLTVV.

This rearrangement joins TRBV10-1 to TRBJ2-1, with 7 bases identical to TRBD1. Germline V gene lookup returns CDR1 WNHNN and CDR2 SYGVQD (reference sequence). The CDR3 covers 13 residues. V trimming: 9 bases; J trimming: 3 bases; junction bases outside the gene matches: 5. The CDR3 DNA reads as TGCGCCAGTTCTACAGGGGTCTACAATGAGCAGTTCTTC. Protein product: CASSTGVYNEQFF.

The chain links TRBV7-2 to TRBJ2-5; 7 bases align to TRBD2. CDR1 SGHTA and CDR2 FQGNSA come from the germline V gene. The ends lost 1 base at V and 5 bases at J; junction bases unmatched: 4. The CDR3 runs 14 residues. The CDR3 DNA reads TGTGCCAGCAGCTTAGAAGCGGGGAGGGAGACCCAGTACTTC. It yields the protein CASSLEAGRETQYF.

The genes are TRBV5-1 and TRBJ1-2, with 7 nucleotides matching TRBD1. Germline trimming cut 4 bases from V and 6 bases from J; bases unmatched to any gene: 15. The V gene's germline CDR1 is SGHRS and CDR2 YFSETQ. The CDR3 extends over 16 amino acids. The CDR3 DNA is TGCGCCAGCAGCCGCCAAGGGTCTACAGGGGACCATGGCTACACCTTC. It codes for CASSRQGSTGDHGYTF. The full variable domain, its missing parts supplied by reference TRBV5-1 and TRBJ1-2, is KAGVTQTPRYLIKTRGQQVTLSCSPISGHRSVSWYQQTPGQGLQFLFEYFSETQRNKGNFPGRFSGRQFSNSRSEMNVSTLELGDSALYLCASSRQGSTGDHGYTFGSGTRLTVV.

In its sample, this clone was seen once. V and J are TRBV5-1 and TRBJ2-2; D is undetermined. V gave up 3 bases and J gave up 5 bases, with 8 bases separating them. Germline lookup yields CDR1 SGHRS and CDR2 YFSETQ. This CDR3 spans 13 amino acids. Here the CDR3 reads CASSSPVTGELFF. The CDR3, as DNA: TGCGCCAGCAGCTCCCCCGTAACCGGGGAGCTGTTTTTT.

The table lists this clone with a few counts. The chain links TRBV7-6 to TRBJ1-1, with D hard to call. The V gene lost 2 bases and the J gene lost 6 bases, with 19 bases spanning the gap. The CDR3 runs to 16 residues. Germline assignment: CDR1 SGHVS and CDR2 FNYEAQ. The CDR3 is CASSLQLGRSGAEAFF. The CDR3 DNA reads TGTGCCAGCAGCTTACAATTAGGCCGCAGCGGCGCTGAAGCTTTCTTT.